The 32 T cell receptor beta chains below all came from one sample that was sequenced in a study of control samples from healthy donors and cancer patients. The protocol was immunoSEQ multiplex PCR, while the TCRdb copy is restricted to in-frame clones and leaves out a portion. The sample has 70,000 to 80,000 clones; roughly nine tenths are singletons. Sequencing input: blood. The receptors originated from a woman aged 45-59 years in good health.

The chain combines TRBV19 with TRBJ2-1, with D possibly being TRBD1 or TRBD2 (5 bases each). Looked up from germline, CDR1 is LNHDA and CDR2 is SQIVND (reference sequence). V was shortened by 6 bases and J by 6 bases, with 12 bases between the two germline ends. CDR3 length: 13 residues. The CDR3 region is CASSRGPFNEQFF. CDR3 DNA sequence: TGTGCCAGTAGCCGGGGACCCTTCAATGAGCAGTTCTTC.

V is TRBV19 and J is TRBJ2-1; 7 positions agree with TRBD2. The CDR3 spans 17 residues. Looked up from germline, CDR1 is LNHDA and CDR2 is SQIVND (reference sequence). Trimming removed 8 bases from V and 3 bases from J; junction bases left unmatched: 16. The CDR3 DNA reads TGTGCCAGTTTGCCCTTGGGGGGAGGCGGGAGCTACAATGAGCAGTTCTTC. Encoded protein: CASLPLGGGGSYNEQFF.

The CDR3 spells CASSARDGSYNEQFF. For the CDR3, the DNA is TGTGCCAGCAGCGCTCGGGACGGTTCCTACAATGAGCAGTTCTTC. The chain couples TRBV7-8 to TRBJ2-1, with D perhaps assigned TRBD1 or TRBD2 (5 bases each). V was clipped by 5 bases and J by 1 base, with 12 bases between them. Germline V gene data show CDR1 as SGHVS and CDR2 as FQNEAQ. The CDR3 has 15 residues.

This sequence joins TRBV15 and TRBJ2-3, with TRBD2 identical over 11 bases. This CDR3 region has 16 residues. Germline loops: CDR1 LNHNV, CDR2 YYDKDF (reference sequence). Unmatched junction bases numbered 2, after V lost 1 base and J lost 2 bases. As DNA, the CDR3 is TGTGCCACCAGCAGAGGACTAGCGGGAAACACAGATACGCAGTATTTT. Its translation is CATSRGLAGNTDTQYF.

J is TRBJ1-6 and V is TRBV30; TRBD1 matches at 7 bases. The germline gives CDR1 GTSNPN, CDR2 SVGIG (reference sequence). The CDR3 loop spans 13 amino acids. V lost 4 bases, J lost 10 bases, and 7 bases stayed unmatched. The CDR3 DNA is TGTGCCTGGAAACAGGGGAAAGAATCACCCCTCCACTTT. Encoded protein: CAWKQGKESPLHF.

The gene calls are TRBV6-5 and TRBJ1-5; D gene uncertain. Trimming took off 7 bases at V and 0 bases at J, with 10 bases between the two ends. Germline V lookup: CDR1 MNHEY, CDR2 SVGAGI. The CDR3 length is 14 residues. The CDR3 bases are TGTGCCAGCAAGGAGACAAGTAGCAATCAGCCCCAGCATTTT. This translates into CASKETSSNQPQHF.

DNA of the CDR3: TGCGCCAGCAGTTCTCCTTCCTACGAGCAGTACTTC. Translation: CASSSPSYEQYF. The chain links TRBV5-1 to TRBJ2-7; D uncertain. CDR1 SGHRS and CDR2 YFSETQ come from the germline V gene. The CDR3 covers 12 residues. The V and J ends lost 5 bases and 1 base respectively, with 7 bases between them. The whole variable domain, filled in from reference TRBV5-1 and TRBJ2-7, reads KAGVTQTPRYLIKTRGQQVTLSCSPISGHRSVSWYQQTPGQGLQFLFEYFSETQRNKGNFPGRFSGRQFSNSRSEMNVSTLELGDSALYLCASSSPSYEQYFGPGTRLTVT.

This clone was found once. The V call is TRBV18, the J call TRBJ1-6, with 8 bases identical to TRBD1. The CDR3 totals 16 residues. V lost 2 bases to trimming and J lost 10 bases; unmatched junction nucleotides: 10. Germline values: CDR1 KGHSH, CDR2 LQKENI. The DNA of the CDR3 is TGTGCCAGCTCACCAGGGCTGGACAGGGAGGACTCACCCCTCCACTTT. Residues: CASSPGLDREDSPLHF. Together with reference TRBV18 and TRBJ1-6, the CDR3 gives the full variable domain: NAGVMQNPRHLVRRRGQEARLRCSPMKGHSHVYWYRQLPEEGLKFMVYLQKENIIDESGMPKERFSAEFPKEGPSILRIQQVVRGDSAAYFCASSPGLDREDSPLHFGNGTRLTVT.

The gene calls are TRBV5-1 and TRBJ2-7; D gene ambiguous. V gave up 1 base and J gave up 7 bases, with 15 bases separating them. Germline CDR1 is SGHRS and CDR2 is YFSETQ. The CDR3 spans 14 residues. The chain's CDR3 is CASSLWAGTREQYF. DNA for the CDR3: TGCGCCAGCAGCTTGTGGGCAGGCACGAGGGAGCAGTACTTC.

This sequence joins TRBV12-3 or TRBV12-4 and TRBJ2-1; TRBD2 aligns across 8 bases. J was trimmed by 7 bases and V by 5 bases; bases with no gene match: 4. CDR3 size: 13 residues. This chain's CDR3 is CASSPRGGNEQFF. Here the CDR3 DNA reads TGTGCCAGCAGTCCCCGGGGGGGAAATGAGCAGTTCTTC.

The chain carries TRBV5-8 and TRBJ2-3; D remains ambiguous. The CDR3 spans 17 residues. CDR1 and CDR2 (germline): SGHTS, YDEGEE. V lost 0 bases, J lost 0 bases, and 14 bases lay in between. The CDR3: CASSLGVLGPSTDTQYF. The CDR3 region has the DNA TGTGCCAGCAGCTTGGGGGTTCTGGGCCCTAGCACAGATACGCAGTATTTT.

This clone is a singleton in its sample. The V gene is TRBV28, the J gene TRBJ2-1; D possibly uses TRBD1 or TRBD2 (7 bases each). The CDR3 covers 19 residues. Looked up from germline, CDR1 is MDHEN and CDR2 is SYDVKM. Trimming took 1 base from V and 2 from J, leaving 21 bases between them. The CDR3, as DNA: TGTGCCAGCAGTTTATATCGGGAGACTAGCAGGGGGGCCTACAATGAGCAGTTCTTC. This translates into CASSLYRETSRGAYNEQFF.

This rearrangement joins TRBV6-1 to TRBJ1-6; 7 nucleotides match TRBD1. CDR3 size: 15 residues. Germline CDR1 MNHNS, CDR2 SASEGT. V shed 3 bases and J 7 bases; nucleotides not matched to a gene: 6. CDR3 DNA sequence: TGTGCCAGCAGTGACGTACAGGGGAGAAATTCACCCCTCCACTTT. It specifies CASSDVQGRNSPLHF.

The chain couples TRBV28 to TRBJ2-2; no firm D call. Trimming took 6 bases from V and 2 from J, leaving 10 bases between them. The germline V gene encodes CDR1 MDHEN and CDR2 SYDVKM. CDR3 length: 14 amino acids. Here the CDR3 reads CASSLPLNTGELFF. CDR3 nucleotide sequence: TGTGCCAGCAGCCTACCTCTTAACACCGGGGAGCTGTTTTTT.

J is TRBJ2-3 and V is TRBV2; D is possibly TRBD2 (6 bases). V was shortened by 2 bases and J by 10 bases, with 25 bases between the two germline ends. The germline V gene encodes CDR1 SNHLY and CDR2 FYNNEI. The CDR3 extends over 17 amino acids. CDR3 bases: TGTGCCAGCAGTGAAATTCCGGGACTGGGCTTTCGAGGGGCGCAGTATTTT. Translating gives CASSEIPGLGFRGAQYF.

This chain links TRBV19 with TRBJ2-5, with a weak D call TRBD1 (5 bases). This CDR3 has 16 residues. Germline CDR1 reads LNHDA; CDR2 reads SQIVND (reference sequence). The V end lost 3 bases, the J end lost 2 bases, and 16 bases lay between the germline ends. CDR3 in amino acids: CASSMAGLSLQETQYF. DNA of the CDR3: TGTGCCAGTAGTATGGCAGGGCTTTCGTTACAAGAGACCCAGTACTTC.

The genes are TRBV10-2 and TRBJ2-7; 9 bases are shared with TRBD2. This CDR3 comprises 18 residues. The J segment lost 0 bases and the V segment lost 4 bases, leaving 13 bases of the junction unmatched. Germline values: CDR1 WSHSY, CDR2 SAAADI. The CDR3 DNA follows: TGCGCCAGCAGTGTTCCCGGGACTAGCACCCAGAGCTCCTACGAGCAGTACTTC. Its translation: CASSVPGTSTQSSYEQYF.

The chain carries TRBV7-2 and TRBJ1-5; D is uncertain. Trimming removed 1 base at V and 5 bases at J, with 9 bases between. This CDR3 is 14 amino acids long. Germline V lookup: CDR1 SGHTA, CDR2 FQGNSA. The CDR3 loop reads CASSLVGPDQPQHF. The CDR3 nucleotides are TGTGCCAGCAGCTTAGTCGGTCCGGATCAGCCCCAGCATTTT.

The table lists this clone with a few counts. The CDR3 bases are TGTGCCAGCAGTTCCGAACTAGCAGCAAACATTCAGTACTTC. Translated, it gives CASSSELAANIQYF. This rearrangement joins TRBV28 to TRBJ2-4, with D tentatively TRBD2 (6 bases). Per germline, CDR1 MDHEN and CDR2 SYDVKM. The CDR3 loop spans 14 amino acids. Deletions cut 4 bases from V and 6 bases from J, with 13 bases between.

The chain employs TRBV19 and TRBJ2-5, with TRBD2 matching 8 bases. The CDR3 runs to 15 residues. Looked up from germline, CDR1 is LNHDA and CDR2 is SQIVND (reference sequence). Trimming cost V 5 bases and J 4 bases; bases outside gene matches: 9. The CDR3 protein is CASSPEAGVSETQYF. The CDR3 DNA sequence: TGTGCCAGTAGTCCCGAAGCGGGAGTCTCAGAGACCCAGTACTTC.

The chain's CDR3 is CASSRDSLFSGANVLTF. The CDR3 DNA reads TGTGCCAGCAGTCGGGACAGCCTATTCTCTGGGGCCAACGTCCTGACTTTC. The chain couples TRBV6-6 to TRBJ2-6, with 7 bases fitting TRBD1. CDR1 MNHNY and CDR2 SVGAGI come from the germline V gene (reference sequence). CDR3 length: 17 amino acids. Losses at the gene ends were 5 bases for V and 0 bases for J; bases not matched to a gene: 7.

This clone came up once. The chain links TRBV5-1 to TRBJ1-6; TRBD1 matches at 7 bases. This CDR3 comprises 14 residues. CDR1 is SGHRS and CDR2 is YFSETQ in the germline V gene. J was trimmed by 8 bases and V by 0 bases; bases with no gene match: 2. The CDR3 loop is CASSLEGQDSPLHF. In DNA form, the CDR3 reads TGCGCCAGCAGCTTGGAAGGACAGGATTCACCCCTCCACTTT.

This sequence joins TRBV19 and TRBJ1-2; 7 positions agree with TRBD1. Germline V gene lookup returns CDR1 LNHDA and CDR2 SQIVND (reference sequence). The CDR3 is 14 residues long. V dropped 4 bases and J dropped 4; count of bases not matched to a gene: 6. The CDR3 here is CASSSQGEGYGYTF. CDR3 in DNA: TGTGCCAGTAGTAGTCAGGGGGAAGGCTATGGCTACACCTTC. The whole variable domain, remainder taken from reference TRBV19 and TRBJ1-2, is DGGITQSPKYLFRKEGQNVTLSCEQNLNHDAMYWYRQDPGQGLRLIYYSQIVNDFQKGDIAEGYSVSREKKESFPLTVTSAQKNPTAFYLCASSSQGEGYGYTFGSGTRLTVV.

The V gene is TRBV5-1, the J gene TRBJ2-3; either TRBD1 or TRBD2 may fit D (6 bases each). The CDR3 runs to 15 residues. Per germline, CDR1 SGHRS and CDR2 YFSETQ. The V gene lost 4 bases and the J gene lost 4 bases, with 16 bases spanning the gap. The CDR3 sequence is CASSLRGGHADTQYF. CDR3 coding DNA: TGCGCCAGCAGCCTACGAGGGGGGCACGCAGATACGCAGTATTTT.

This chain links TRBV11-1 with TRBJ2-2; TRBD2 agrees at 7 bases. CDR3 size: 16 residues. J lost 5 bases, V lost 3 bases, and 9 bases had no gene match. Germline CDR1 is SGHAT and CDR2 is FQDESV (reference sequence). This CDR3 is CASSFGNSGPTGELFF. Here the CDR3 DNA reads TGTGCCAGCAGCTTTGGGAATAGCGGGCCTACCGGGGAGCTGTTTTTT.

The rearrangement joins TRBV5-1 to TRBJ2-1; 7 positions agree with TRBD1. The CDR3 is 14 amino acids. V gave up 4 bases and J gave up 3 bases; unmatched junction bases: 4. Germline values: CDR1 SGHRS, CDR2 YFSETQ. CDR3 in amino acids: CASSPGTDYNEQFF. DNA of the CDR3: TGCGCCAGCAGCCCCGGGACAGACTACAATGAGCAGTTCTTC.

The chain combines TRBV7-9 with TRBJ2-2; tentatively, D is TRBD1 (6 bases). Trimming took off 4 bases at V and 5 bases at J, with 20 bases between the two ends. The CDR3 contains 17 residues. The germline V gene encodes CDR1 SEHNR and CDR2 FQNEAQ (reference sequence). This CDR3 is CASSYRANHRVTGELFF. The CDR3 DNA follows: TGTGCCAGCAGCTACCGAGCAAACCACAGGGTTACCGGGGAGCTGTTTTTT.

The chain is built from TRBV2 and TRBJ2-1; the D is unclear. V shed 6 bases and J shed 5 bases, with 14 bases lying between them. Germline CDR1 SNHLY, CDR2 FYNNEI. The CDR3 is made up of 14 amino acids. This chain's CDR3 is CASSLDIRNNEQFF. CDR3 DNA: TGTGCCAGCAGCTTAGATATTCGGAACAATGAGCAGTTCTTC. Together with reference TRBV2 and TRBJ2-1, the CDR3 gives the full variable domain: EPEVTQTPSHQVTQMGQEVILRCVPISNHLYFYWYRQILGQKVEFLVSFYNNEISEKSEIFDDQFSVERPDGSNFTLKIRSTKLEDSAMYFCASSLDIRNNEQFFGPGTRLTVL.

The chain links TRBV7-3 to TRBJ1-1; D is perhaps TRBD1 (5 bases). The germline gives CDR1 SGHTA, CDR2 FQGTGA. The ends were cut back, 5 bases at V and 1 base at J, with 11 bases in the middle. This CDR3 comprises 14 residues. The CDR3 DNA reads as TGTGCCAGCAGCCAAGGACACCAGAACACTGAAGCTTTCTTT. This gives the protein CASSQGHQNTEAFF. Based on the CDR3 plus reference TRBV7-3 and TRBJ1-1, the full variable domain is GAGVSQTPSNKVTEKGKYVELRCDPISGHTALYWYRQSLGQGPEFLIYFQGTGAADDSGLPNDRFFAVRPEGSVSTLKIQRTERGDSAVYLCASSQGHQNTEAFFGQGTRLTVV.

J is TRBJ1-2 and V is TRBV5-6, with TRBD1 matching 10 bases. In germline, CDR1 is SGHDT, CDR2 YYEEEE. The CDR3 consists of 15 residues. Trimming took 3 bases from V and 6 from J; bases not matched to a gene: 8. The CDR3 reads CASSYRDRGSHGYTF. CDR3 DNA sequence: TGTGCCAGCAGCTACCGGGACAGGGGATCTCATGGCTACACCTTC.

The chain is built from TRBV6-5 and TRBJ2-1, with 9 bases that match TRBD1. V dropped 6 bases and J dropped 4; count of bases not matched to a gene: 7. CDR1 MNHEY and CDR2 SVGAGI come from the germline V gene. This CDR3 contains 15 residues. The CDR3 sequence: CASSRDRAVYNEQFF. The CDR3 region has the DNA TGTGCCAGCAGCCGGGACAGGGCCGTATACAATGAGCAGTTCTTC.

J is TRBJ2-7 and V is TRBV3-1 (or the pseudogene TRBV3-2), with a weak D call TRBD2 (5 bases). Per germline, CDR1 LGHDT and CDR2 YNNKEL (reference sequence). CDR3 length equals 12 residues. The V and J ends lost 1 base and 4 bases respectively, with 5 bases between them. The CDR3 region has the DNA TGTGCCAGCAGCCAAGGCGGGTACGAGCAGTACTTC. Translation: CASSQGGYEQYF.